Following are 10 T cell receptor beta chains from one sample sequenced in a study (dated by TCRdb to the mid-2010s). Library method: 5' RACE. TCRdb records Illumina MiSeq as the sequencer. The raw public reads went through TCRdb reprocessing: fastp at Q25, MiXCR clone calling, in-frame beta chains kept. Rows with one shared CDR3 protein collapse into an entry with the most common genes and DNA. This sample has around 33,000 distinct CDR3 sequences in its table, and roughly 24% of those were observed once. Around 4% of the sample rests with the top ten. The specimen sequenced was memory CD4+ T cells sorted from blood. This specimen's cell subset or site label, per the study, means: memory CD4+ T cells, CD4+CD45RO+CD25-. These receptors were collected from a female donor with breast cancer.

This clonotype was seen ten or more times. V and J are TRBV27 and TRBJ2-7; D ambiguous. The CDR3 runs to 13 residues. In germline, CDR1 is MNHEY, CDR2 SMNVEV (reference sequence). Trimming pared 5 bases from V and 3 bases from J, leaving 11 bases between. Here the CDR3 DNA reads TGTGCCAGCAGTGTCGGCATAAACTACGAGCAGTACTTC. Translation: CASSVGINYEQYF.

The chain has TRBV5-1 and TRBJ1-4; 7 nucleotides match TRBD1. In germline, CDR1 is SGHRS, CDR2 YFSETQ. J was trimmed by 4 bases and V by 1 base; bases with no gene match: 10. The CDR3 extends over 17 amino acids. In DNA form, the CDR3 reads TGCGCCAGCAGCTTGAAATCTGGTGACAGGGATAATGAAAAACTGTTTTTT. Translation gives CASSLKSGDRDNEKLFF.

The chain has TRBV7-6 and TRBJ2-5; possibly TRBD1 for D (6 bases). The CDR3 spans 17 residues. Germline-derived CDR1 and CDR2 are SGHVS and FNYEAQ. Trimming pared 6 bases from V and 5 bases from J, leaving 25 bases between. The CDR3 sequence: CASSQPLVNRAEETQYF. The CDR3 DNA sequence: TGTGCCAGCAGTCAACCCCTGGTGAACAGGGCCGAGGAGACCCAGTACTTC.

This clonotype appeared a few times. At one boundary the junction diverges from the germline segment, which might be a read error. This chain joins TRBV4-1 and TRBJ2-3, with TRBD1 as a possible D gene (7 bases). CDR3 size: 17 residues. Looked up from germline, CDR1 is MGHRA and CDR2 is YSYEKL. The CDR3 is CASSQQEGGGGRNTQYF. The CDR3 DNA reads as TGCGCCAGCAGCCAACAAGAAGGAGGAGGGGGCCGGAATACCCAGTATTTT.

A note on this clonotype: A junction end diverges from the germline sequence, so it may reflect a read error. This chain links TRBV20-1 with TRBJ1-2; no reliable D call. Germline lookup yields CDR1 DFQATT and CDR2 SNEGSKA (reference sequence). CDR3 length: 16 residues. CDR3 in amino acids: CSARDLRTGANHGYTF. The CDR3 bases are TGCAGTGCTAGAGATCTACGGACCGGAGCTAACCATGGCTACACCTTC.

The chain combines TRBV15 with TRBJ2-1, with TRBD2 as a possible D gene (5 bases). The V end was cut by 8 bases, the J end by 0 bases, with 11 bases between. The CDR3 runs to 14 residues. Germline-derived CDR1 and CDR2 are LNHNV and YYDKDF (reference sequence). DNA of the CDR3: TGTGCCACCGGGGAGACGGGCTCCTACAATGAGCAGTTCTTC. This gives the protein CATGETGSYNEQFF.

J is TRBJ1-2 and V is TRBV6-5, with unresolved D. CDR1 and CDR2 (germline): MNHEY, SVGAGI. Trimming cost V 6 bases and J 8 bases, with 16 bases left between them. CDR3 length: 13 amino acids. CDR3 nucleotides: TGTGCCAGCAGCTCAACCGGGTCTCGGGGCTACACCTTC. This codes for CASSSTGSRGYTF.

Worth noting for this clonotype: One end of the junction varies from germline; a read error may be responsible. The chain combines TRBV12-3 or TRBV12-4 with TRBJ2-3; D is possibly TRBD1 (6 bases). The CDR3 consists of 15 residues. This CDR3 is CAGSLDQGSTDTQYF. In DNA, the CDR3 is TGTGCCGGCAGTTTAGACCAGGGGAGCACAGATACGCAGTATTTT.

This chain joins TRBV15 and TRBJ2-3; TRBD2 agrees at 8 bases. This CDR3 has 19 residues. The V gene's germline CDR1 is LNHNV and CDR2 YYDKDF (reference sequence). Trimming at V came to 0 bases and at J to 2 bases, leaving 13 bases not matched to a gene. The CDR3 region has the DNA TGTGCCACCAGCAGAGATCCCCCCGTTGCGGGGGGTTCCACAGATACGCAGTATTTT. Translating it yields CATSRDPPVAGGSTDTQYF.

By proportion, this clonotype is medium-sized. The CDR3 loop is CASSPRDSKWNTEAFF. The CDR3 DNA follows: TGTGCCAGCAGTCCCCGGGACAGTAAATGGAACACTGAAGCTTTCTTT. This rearrangement joins TRBV6-5 to TRBJ1-1; 7 bases match TRBD1. The CDR3 has 16 amino acids. Germline CDR1 MNHEY, CDR2 SVGAGI. Trimming removed 5 bases from V and 1 base from J; junction bases left unmatched: 10.